Described below is a single T cell receptor (beta chain) sequence and its context. Its target antigen remains unknown. No base qualities exist here, and no much larger clone lies one base off it. The data derive from a study of T cell repertoires in cytomegalovirus infection (dated by TCRdb to between 2019 and 2020). At the level of the whole study: Peptide stimulations targeted recently identified HLA-C-restricted CMV epitopes, whose presentation resists viral immunomodulation, together with well-studied HLA-B-restricted epitopes. Donor HLA type was relevant to the analysis, because carriage of CMV infection together with the matching HLA type was indicated by public TCR beta signatures.

Study-wide conclusions, independent of this receptor: The ex vivo response was dominated by HLA-C-restricted CMV-specific TCR beta clonotypes, and the single most frequent clonotype in two of eight donors was supplied by these HLA-C-restricted clonotypes. Carriers of CMV infection plus the relevant HLA type were discriminated by the cumulative frequency of public TCR beta family members in the study cohort and in an independent 352-donor cohort.

The treatment or condition label of this sample denotes: in vitro stimulation with specific CMV peptide epitopes to enrich CMV-specific T cells. V loses 5 bases of germline sequence and J loses 3 bases, and the interval between the two ends is 10 bases. Taken from the germline V gene, the CDR1 and CDR2 loops are SNHLY and FYNNEI. Counted from cysteine to phenylalanine, this CDR3 has 13 amino acids. The only DNA kept is the CDR3, 39 bases in frame from the first base. Sequencer: Illumina HiSeq 1500. The public reads were reanalyzed by TCRdb: fastp trimming at Q25, MiXCR alignment, in-frame beta chains only. Duplicate CDR3 protein sequences are folded into a single record with the most common DNA and genes. Within this sample are around 900,000 distinct CDR3 sequences, with roughly 31% of them counted one time only. The top ten constitute over 10% of the sample.

The rearrangement joined TRBV2 to TRBJ1-2; matching of 6 bases hints at TRBD1 as the D gene. The receptor's source is a human donor in good health (CMV status not recorded). Some clones in this sample may be carry-over from other donors' samples. Material: cultured CD8+ T cells from PBMCs, obtained from culture after CMV antigen stimulation. The CDR3 amino acid sequence is: CASSHRQDYGYTF. The base sequence is TGTGCCAGCAGTCATCGACAGGACTATGGCTACACCTTC.